The present entry profiles one T cell receptor (beta chain) with its context. The CDR3 sequence is 15 residues long. The germline gives CDR1 SGHDT, CDR2 YYEEEE. Trimming removed 4 bases from V and 5 bases from J; junction bases left unmatched: 8. This specimen belongs to a study of blood T cell repertoires in COVID-19. In the study's own analysis: Reference gene primers were amplified, and this amplification served to estimate nucleated cell counts. TCRdb's copy holds only in-frame clones and misses some; the assay was immunoSEQ multiplex PCR. V, J and clone size are those of that table, while D and trimming were read from the DNA. The sample contains about 160,000 clones, around four fifths of which appear only once.

The rearrangement links TRBV5-6 to TRBJ1-1; 10 nucleotides line up with TRBD1. Source material: peripheral blood. This receptor was taken from an elderly woman with active or convalescent COVID-19. In DNA form, the CDR3 reads TGTGCCAGCAGCCTTACCGGGACAGGGGAGACTGAAGCTTTCTTT. Its protein product is CASSLTGTGETEAFF.